What follows is one TCR beta chain and its context. What this receptor recognizes is not known. Base qualities are not at hand, and no much larger clone is one base apart. One collaborating source in Seattle enrolled patients during active infection and followed them longitudinally through the course of disease. Collaborating institutions collected whole blood in K2EDTA tubes following their own protocols. For TCRbeta analysis, collaborator samples were shipped as frozen whole blood, as isolated PBMCs, or as DNA extracted from either sample type. The sample belongs to a study of blood T cell repertoires in COVID-19 (TCRdb year 2020). Regarding the research as a whole: Samples covering the acute and convalescent phases of COVID-19 were provided by collaborators in the United States, Italy and Spain. The prospective study material was composed of cDNA or gDNA derived from T cells, B-cell-depleted T cells, or PBMCs. The dataset comprised deeply sampled blood TCRbeta repertoires from subjects exposed to, actively infected with, or recovered from COVID-19. The repertoires were released in a freely available public database meant as a resource for research on the immune response to SARS-CoV-2. The samples were drawn from the first 160 participants of the ongoing ImmuneRACE study and from 1,254 subjects provided by 6 global collaborators. The sample metadata nearly always contained a de-identified subject ID, COVID-19 status, age in years and sex. Where available, HLA class I and class II types were obtained from metadata supplied by the sample provider rather than from assay-based typing.

TCRbeta CDR3 regions were amplified from genomic DNA using the immunoSEQ Assay, a bias-controlled multiplex PCR. From the authors' description of their analysis: Nucleated cell counts per sample were estimated from amplification of reference gene primers within the assay. To quantify the absolute abundance of each unique TCRbeta CDR3 rearrangement, sequence reads were collapsed and filtered. For each sample, productive Simpson clonality was calculated as the square root of Simpson's diversity index across productive rearrangements. Drawn from immuneACCESS, this table holds only the in-frame rearrangements with V and J called that TCRdb kept. Clones are partly lost; checked studies trace under half to an unresolved V gene and leave the rest unexplained. The D gene and trimming were derived from the DNA, and the V and J assignments and clone size from that table. The sample includes about 210,000 clones, with 85% observed a single time. The top ten clones comprise around 1% of the sample.

Looking up the germline V gene yields CDR1 SGHTS and CDR2 YDEGEE. V gives up 1 base and J gives up 0 bases, and the segment between their germline ends measures 8 bases. Including the terminal cysteine and phenylalanine, the CDR3 comprises 15 residues. Kept here is only the CDR3 DNA, which spans 45 bases and is read in frame from base 1. Results the study describes overall, beyond this receptor: How much clinical and demographic metadata was included differed by source and by participant, and the metadata was provided uncurated.

Input material: peripheral blood. The chain is encoded by TRBV5-8 joined to TRBJ1-5, with the D gene too uncertain to name. This sequence originates from a man aged 60 to 69 with COVID-19, enrolled during active disease. The nucleotides are TGTGCCAGCAGCTTGCGAGAGTATAGCAATCAGCCCCAGCATTTT. This codes for CASSLREYSNQPQHF.